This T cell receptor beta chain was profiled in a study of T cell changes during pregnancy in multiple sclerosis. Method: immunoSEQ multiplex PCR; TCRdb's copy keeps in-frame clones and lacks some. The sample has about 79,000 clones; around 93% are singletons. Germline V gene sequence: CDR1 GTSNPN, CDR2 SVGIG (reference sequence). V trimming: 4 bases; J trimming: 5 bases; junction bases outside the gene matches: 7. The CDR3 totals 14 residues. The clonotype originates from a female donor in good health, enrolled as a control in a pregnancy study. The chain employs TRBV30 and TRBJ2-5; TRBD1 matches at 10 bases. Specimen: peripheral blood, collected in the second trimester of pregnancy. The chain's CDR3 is CAWTEGQGRETQYF. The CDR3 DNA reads TGTGCCTGGACGGAGGGACAGGGGAGGGAGACCCAGTACTTC. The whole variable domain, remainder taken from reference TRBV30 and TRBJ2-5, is SQTIHQWPATLVQPVGSPLSLECTVEGTSNPNLYWYRQAAGRGLQLLFYSVGIGQISSEVPQNLSASRPQDRQFILSSKKLLLSDSGFYLCAWTEGQGRETQYFGPGTRLLVL.